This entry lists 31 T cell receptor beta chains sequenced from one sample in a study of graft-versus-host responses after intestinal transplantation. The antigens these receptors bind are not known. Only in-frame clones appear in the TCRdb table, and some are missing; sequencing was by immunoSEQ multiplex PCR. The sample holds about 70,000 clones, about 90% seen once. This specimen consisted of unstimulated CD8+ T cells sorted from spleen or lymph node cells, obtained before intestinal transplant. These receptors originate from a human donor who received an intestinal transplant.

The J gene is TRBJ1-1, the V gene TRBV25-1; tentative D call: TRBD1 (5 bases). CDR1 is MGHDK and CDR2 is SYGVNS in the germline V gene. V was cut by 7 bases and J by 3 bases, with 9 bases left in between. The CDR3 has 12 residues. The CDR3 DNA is TGTGCCAGCAAAACAGGTTACACTGAAGCTTTCTTT. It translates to CASKTGYTEAFF.

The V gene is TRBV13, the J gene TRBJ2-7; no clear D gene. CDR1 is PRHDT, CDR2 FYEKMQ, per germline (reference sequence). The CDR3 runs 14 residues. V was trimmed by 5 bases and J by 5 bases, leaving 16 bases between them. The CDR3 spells CASSQRTTPHEQYF. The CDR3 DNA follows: TGTGCCAGCAGCCAGCGTACAACGCCCCACGAGCAGTACTTC. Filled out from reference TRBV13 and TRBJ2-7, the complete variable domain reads AAGVIQSPRHLIKEKRETATLKCYPIPRHDTVYWYQQGPGQDPQFLISFYEKMQSDKGSIPDRFSAQQFSDYHSELNMSSLELGDSALYFCASSQRTTPHEQYFGPGTRLTVT.

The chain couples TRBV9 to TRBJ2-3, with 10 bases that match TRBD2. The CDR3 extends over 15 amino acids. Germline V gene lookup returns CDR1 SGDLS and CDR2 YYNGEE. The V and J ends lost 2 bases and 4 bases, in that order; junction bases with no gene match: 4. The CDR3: CASSVLAGAPDTQYF. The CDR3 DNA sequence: TGTGCCAGCAGCGTCCTAGCGGGGGCCCCAGATACGCAGTATTTT.

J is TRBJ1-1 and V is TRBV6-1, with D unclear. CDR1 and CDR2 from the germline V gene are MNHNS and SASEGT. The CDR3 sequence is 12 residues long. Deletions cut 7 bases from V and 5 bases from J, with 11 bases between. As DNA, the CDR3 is TGTGCCAGCACCGAGGGAGTTACTGAAGCTTTCTTT. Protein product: CASTEGVTEAFF.

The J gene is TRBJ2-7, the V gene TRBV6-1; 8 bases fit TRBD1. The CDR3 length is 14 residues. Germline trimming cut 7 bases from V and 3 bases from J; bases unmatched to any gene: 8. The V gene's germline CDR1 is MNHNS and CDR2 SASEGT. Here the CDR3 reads CASTPGGLGYEQYF. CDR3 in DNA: TGTGCCAGCACCCCAGGGGGCCTAGGCTACGAGCAGTACTTC.

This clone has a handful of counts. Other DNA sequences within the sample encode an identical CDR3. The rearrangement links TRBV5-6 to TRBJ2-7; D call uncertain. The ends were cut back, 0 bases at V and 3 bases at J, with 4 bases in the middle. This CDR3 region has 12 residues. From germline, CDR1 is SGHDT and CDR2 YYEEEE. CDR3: CASSLGLYEQYF. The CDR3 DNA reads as TGTGCCAGCAGCTTGGGGCTCTACGAGCAGTACTTC.

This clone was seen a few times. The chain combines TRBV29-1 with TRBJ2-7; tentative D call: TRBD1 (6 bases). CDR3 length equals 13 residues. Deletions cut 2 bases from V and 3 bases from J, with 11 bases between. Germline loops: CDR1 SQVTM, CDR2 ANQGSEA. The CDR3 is CSVENRDDYEQYF. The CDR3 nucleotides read TGCAGCGTTGAAAACAGGGACGACTACGAGCAGTACTTC.

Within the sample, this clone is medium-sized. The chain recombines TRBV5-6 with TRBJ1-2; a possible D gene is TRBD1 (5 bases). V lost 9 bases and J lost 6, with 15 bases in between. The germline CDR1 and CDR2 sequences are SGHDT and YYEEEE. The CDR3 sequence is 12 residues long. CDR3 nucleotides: TGTGCCACCCGAGGGACTTGGGATGGCTACACCTTC. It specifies CATRGTWDGYTF.

The CDR3 nucleotides are TGTGCCAGCAGTGAAGTATGGACACTTGGAAACACCATATATTTT. It specifies CASSEVWTLGNTIYF. The chain joins TRBV6-1 to TRBJ1-3; D is possibly TRBD1 (5 bases). Germline V gene data show CDR1 as MNHNS and CDR2 as SASEGT. The CDR3 length is 15 residues. V was trimmed by 1 base and J by 3 bases, leaving 10 bases between them.

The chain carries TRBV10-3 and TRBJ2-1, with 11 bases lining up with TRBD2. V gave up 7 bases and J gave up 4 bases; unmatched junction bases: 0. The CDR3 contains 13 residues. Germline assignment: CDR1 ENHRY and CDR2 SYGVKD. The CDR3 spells CAITSGGYNEQFF. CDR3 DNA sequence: TGTGCCATCACTAGCGGGGGGTACAATGAGCAGTTCTTC.

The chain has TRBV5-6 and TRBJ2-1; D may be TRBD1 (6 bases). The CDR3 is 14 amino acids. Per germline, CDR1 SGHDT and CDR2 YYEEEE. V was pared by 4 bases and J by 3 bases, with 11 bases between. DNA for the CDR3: TGTGCCAGCAGCCTTGGGGGCGACTACAATGAGCAGTTCTTC. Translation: CASSLGGDYNEQFF. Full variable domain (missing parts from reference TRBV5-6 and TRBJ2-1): DAGVTQSPTHLIKTRGQQVTLRCSPKSGHDTVSWYQQALGQGPQFIFQYYEEEERQRGNFPDRFSGHQFPNYSSELNVNALLLGDSALYLCASSLGGDYNEQFFGPGTRLTVL.

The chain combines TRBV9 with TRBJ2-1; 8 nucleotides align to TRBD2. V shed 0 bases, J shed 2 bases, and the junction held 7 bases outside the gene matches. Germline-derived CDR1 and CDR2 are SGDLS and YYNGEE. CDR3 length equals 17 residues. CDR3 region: CASSVDLGAGAYNEQFF. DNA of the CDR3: TGTGCCAGCAGCGTAGATCTCGGAGCGGGGGCCTACAATGAGCAGTTCTTC.

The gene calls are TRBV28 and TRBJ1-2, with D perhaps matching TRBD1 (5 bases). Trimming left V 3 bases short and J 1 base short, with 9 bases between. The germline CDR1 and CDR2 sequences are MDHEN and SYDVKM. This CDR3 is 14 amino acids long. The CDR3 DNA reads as TGTGCCAGCAGTTTTGCAGGGATTAACTATGGCTACACCTTC. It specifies CASSFAGINYGYTF.

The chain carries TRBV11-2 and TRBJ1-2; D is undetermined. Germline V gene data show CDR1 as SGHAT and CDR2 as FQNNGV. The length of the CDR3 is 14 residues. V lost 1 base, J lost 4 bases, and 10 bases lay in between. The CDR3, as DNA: TGTGCCAGCAGCTTAGGGGCAACAGTCTATGGCTACACCTTC. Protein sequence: CASSLGATVYGYTF.

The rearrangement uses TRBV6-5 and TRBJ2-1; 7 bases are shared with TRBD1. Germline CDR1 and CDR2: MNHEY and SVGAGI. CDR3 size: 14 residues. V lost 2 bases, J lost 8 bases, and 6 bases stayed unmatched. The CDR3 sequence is CASSYADRADEQFF. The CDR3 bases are TGTGCCAGCAGTTACGCCGACAGGGCGGATGAGCAGTTCTTC.

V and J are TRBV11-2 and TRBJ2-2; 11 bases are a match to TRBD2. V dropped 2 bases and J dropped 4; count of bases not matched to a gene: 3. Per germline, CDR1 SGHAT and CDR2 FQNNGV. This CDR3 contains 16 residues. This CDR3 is CASSLLLAGATGELFF. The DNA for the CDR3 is TGTGCCAGCAGCTTACTACTAGCGGGGGCCACCGGGGAGCTGTTTTTT.

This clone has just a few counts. The CDR3 region is CSVESGSYEQYF. DNA for the CDR3: TGCAGCGTTGAATCGGGGAGCTACGAGCAGTACTTC. The chain uses TRBV29-1 and TRBJ2-7; D is perhaps TRBD2 (5 bases). The CDR3 is 12 residues long. The V gene's germline CDR1 is SQVTM and CDR2 ANQGSEA. V was pared by 2 bases and J by 3 bases, with 8 bases between.

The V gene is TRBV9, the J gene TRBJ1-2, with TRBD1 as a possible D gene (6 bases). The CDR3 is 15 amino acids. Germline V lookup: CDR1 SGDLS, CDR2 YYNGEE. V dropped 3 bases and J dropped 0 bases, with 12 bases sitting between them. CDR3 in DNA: TGTGCCAGCAGCGGGACAGACACCGCTAACTATGGCTACACCTTC. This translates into CASSGTDTANYGYTF.

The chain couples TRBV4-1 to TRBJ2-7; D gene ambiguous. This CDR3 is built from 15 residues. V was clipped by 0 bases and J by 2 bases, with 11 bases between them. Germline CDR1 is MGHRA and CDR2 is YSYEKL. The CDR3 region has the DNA TGCGCCAGCAGCCAAGAATTGACTCTAACCTACGAGCAGTACTTC. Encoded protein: CASSQELTLTYEQYF.

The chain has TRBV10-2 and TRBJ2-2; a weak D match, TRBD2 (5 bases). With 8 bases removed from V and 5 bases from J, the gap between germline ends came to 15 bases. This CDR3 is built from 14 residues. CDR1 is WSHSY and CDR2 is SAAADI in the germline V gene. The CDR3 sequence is CASSPGMGTGELFF. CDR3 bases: TGCGCCAGCTCTCCGGGAATGGGAACCGGGGAGCTGTTTTTT.

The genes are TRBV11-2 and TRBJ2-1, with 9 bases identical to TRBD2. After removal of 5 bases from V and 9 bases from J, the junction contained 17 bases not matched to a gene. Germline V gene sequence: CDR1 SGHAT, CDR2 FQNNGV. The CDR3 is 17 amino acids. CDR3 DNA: TGTGCCAGCAGCCCGGGACTAGCTGGGCCCGACGGCAGTGAGCAGTTCTTC. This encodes CASSPGLAGPDGSEQFF.

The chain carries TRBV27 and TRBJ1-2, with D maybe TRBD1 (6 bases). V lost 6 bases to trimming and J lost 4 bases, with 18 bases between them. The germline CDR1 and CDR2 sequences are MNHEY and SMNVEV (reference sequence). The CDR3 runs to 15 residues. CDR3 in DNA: TGTGCCAGCAGCTACGACGGGGACACAATCTATGGCTACACCTTC. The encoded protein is CASSYDGDTIYGYTF.

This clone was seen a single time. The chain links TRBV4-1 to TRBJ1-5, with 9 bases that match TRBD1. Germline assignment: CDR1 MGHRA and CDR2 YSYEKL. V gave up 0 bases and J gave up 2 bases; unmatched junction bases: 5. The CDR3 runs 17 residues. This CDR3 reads CASSQDRGQGGNQPQHF. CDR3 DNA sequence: TGCGCCAGCAGCCAAGACCGGGGACAGGGAGGCAATCAGCCCCAGCATTTT.

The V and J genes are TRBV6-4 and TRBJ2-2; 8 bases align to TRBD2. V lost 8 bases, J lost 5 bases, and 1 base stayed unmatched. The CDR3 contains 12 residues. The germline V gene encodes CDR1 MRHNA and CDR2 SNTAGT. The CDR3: CASLAGTGELFF. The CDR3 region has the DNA TGTGCCAGCTTAGCGGGGACCGGGGAGCTGTTTTTT.

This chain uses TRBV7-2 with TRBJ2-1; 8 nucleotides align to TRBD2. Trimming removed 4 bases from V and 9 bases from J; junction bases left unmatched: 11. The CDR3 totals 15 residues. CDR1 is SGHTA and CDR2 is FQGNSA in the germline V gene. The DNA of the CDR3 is TGTGCCAGCAGCTACCCGGGACTAGAATTGGGTGAGCAGTTCTTC. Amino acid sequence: CASSYPGLELGEQFF.

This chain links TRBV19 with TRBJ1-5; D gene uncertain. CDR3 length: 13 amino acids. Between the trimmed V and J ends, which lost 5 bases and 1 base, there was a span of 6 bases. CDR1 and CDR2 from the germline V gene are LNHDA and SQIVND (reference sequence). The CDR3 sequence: CASSATSNQPQHF. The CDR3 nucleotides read TGTGCCAGTAGTGCGACAAGCAATCAGCCCCAGCATTTT.

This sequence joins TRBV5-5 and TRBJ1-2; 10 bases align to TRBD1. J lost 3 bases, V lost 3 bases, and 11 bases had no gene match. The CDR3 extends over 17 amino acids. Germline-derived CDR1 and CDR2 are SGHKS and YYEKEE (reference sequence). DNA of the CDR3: TGTGCCAGCAGCTCGGACCTTGGGACAGGGGTTGACTATGGCTACACCTTC. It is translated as CASSSDLGTGVDYGYTF.

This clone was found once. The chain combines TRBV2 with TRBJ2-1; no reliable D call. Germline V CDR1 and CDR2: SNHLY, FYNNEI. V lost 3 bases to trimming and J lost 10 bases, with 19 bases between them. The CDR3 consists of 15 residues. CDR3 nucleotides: TGTGCCAGCAGTGAGAGCAGGAATGTTCAATGGGAGCAGTTCTTC. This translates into CASSESRNVQWEQFF.

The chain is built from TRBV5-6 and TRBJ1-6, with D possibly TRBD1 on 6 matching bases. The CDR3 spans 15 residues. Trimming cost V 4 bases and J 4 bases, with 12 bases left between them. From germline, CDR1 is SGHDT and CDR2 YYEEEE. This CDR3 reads CASSLDSQYNSPLHF. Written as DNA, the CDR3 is TGTGCCAGCAGCCTGGACAGTCAGTATAATTCACCCCTCCACTTT. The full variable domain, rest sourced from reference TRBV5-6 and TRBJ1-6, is DAGVTQSPTHLIKTRGQQVTLRCSPKSGHDTVSWYQQALGQGPQFIFQYYEEEERQRGNFPDRFSGHQFPNYSSELNVNALLLGDSALYLCASSLDSQYNSPLHFGNGTRLTVT.

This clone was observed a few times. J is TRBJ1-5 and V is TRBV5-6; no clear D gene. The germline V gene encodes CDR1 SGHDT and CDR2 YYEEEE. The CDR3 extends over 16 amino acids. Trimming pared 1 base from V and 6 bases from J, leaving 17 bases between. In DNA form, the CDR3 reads TGTGCCAGCAGCTTGCAATCGGCCCAGCGGAGTCAGCCCCAGCATTTT. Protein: CASSLQSAQRSQPQHF.

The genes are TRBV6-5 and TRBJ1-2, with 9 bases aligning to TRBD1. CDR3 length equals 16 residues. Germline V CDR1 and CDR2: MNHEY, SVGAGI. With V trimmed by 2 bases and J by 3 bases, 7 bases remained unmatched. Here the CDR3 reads CASSYGTGFPDYGYTF. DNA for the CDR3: TGTGCCAGCAGTTACGGGACAGGGTTTCCCGACTATGGCTACACCTTC.